This TCR beta chain came from a study of T cell repertoires in cytomegalovirus infection. CDR3 length: 12 residues. V lost 6 bases and J 7 bases, leaving 11 bases between the germline ends. CDR1 is SGHTA and CDR2 is FQGNSA in the germline V gene. TCRdb called the reads again in MiXCR, with one record for every CDR3 protein. This sample has around 320,000 distinct CDR3 sequences, with 8% to 9.5% found just once. This clonotype was detected ten times or more. This receptor was identified in a human donor in good health (CMV status not recorded). Some clones in this sample may be carry-over from other donors' samples. V usage is TRBV7-2 and J usage is TRBJ2-3; TRBD2 might be the D (7 bases). The sequenced material came from PBMCs. The CDR3 nucleotides are TGTGCCAGCAGTCCCGGGGGGCATACGCAGTATTTT. Translated: CASSPGGHTQYF.